These 20 T cell receptor beta chains were sequenced from one sample in a study of technical replicates of blood from a handful of donors. Data came from immunoSEQ multiplex PCR; TCRdb stores just in-frame clones and leaves some out. The sample carries 60,000 to 65,000 clones, more than 75% recorded once. Sequencing input: PBMCs. The origin of the receptors is a human donor in good health. Some clones in this sample may be carry-over from other donors' samples.

The rearrangement joins TRBV11-2 to TRBJ2-7; 7 bases fit TRBD1. With V trimmed by 3 bases and J by 3 bases, 11 bases remained unmatched. Germline-derived CDR1 and CDR2 are SGHAT and FQNNGV. This CDR3 contains 16 residues. The CDR3 bases are TGTGCCAGCAGCTTTGGGCCGGCAGGGGGTATCTACGAGCAGTACTTC. Protein sequence: CASSFGPAGGIYEQYF.

The chain is built from TRBV10-3 and TRBJ2-7; 8 nucleotides line up with TRBD1. CDR3 size: 14 residues. V gave up 4 bases and J gave up 0 bases; unmatched junction bases: 2. The germline V gene has CDR1 ENHRY and CDR2 SYGVKD. The DNA of the CDR3 is TGTGCCATCAGTGGACAGGGGTTCTCCTACGAGCAGTACTTC. This encodes CAISGQGFSYEQYF.

The chain combines TRBV30 with TRBJ2-2; 7 bases are shared with TRBD2. The CDR3 runs to 15 residues. Germline V gives CDR1 GTSNPN, CDR2 SVGIG (reference sequence). After removal of 0 bases from V and 4 bases from J, the junction contained 5 bases not matched to a gene. The CDR3 nucleotides read TGTGCCTGGAGTGTAAGGGGAGGGACCACCGGGGAGCTGTTTTTT. This sequence encodes CAWSVRGGTTGELFF.

The table lists this clone with a few counts. This CDR3 is also generated by other DNA sequences in the sample. This chain uses TRBV15 with TRBJ1-5; D is perhaps TRBD1 (5 bases). CDR1 is LNHNV, CDR2 YYDKDF, per germline (reference sequence). Deletions cut 0 bases from V and 3 bases from J, with 9 bases between. The CDR3 has 15 amino acids. The CDR3: CATSRDQGNNQPQHF. CDR3 DNA sequence: TGTGCCACCAGCAGAGATCAGGGAAACAATCAGCCCCAGCATTTT.

V gene TRBV6-1 combines with J gene TRBJ1-2; D unresolved. Germline V gene lookup returns CDR1 MNHNS and CDR2 SASEGT. This CDR3 contains 10 residues. CDR3 protein: CPGTNYGYTF. The CDR3 DNA is TGTCCGGGAACTAACTATGGCTACACCTTC.

The CDR3 protein is CAWKQTGFTYEQYF. The CDR3 nucleotides are TGTGCCTGGAAACAGACAGGCTTCACCTACGAGCAGTACTTC. The chain joins TRBV30 to TRBJ2-7; a possible D gene is TRBD1 (6 bases). The CDR3 runs 14 residues. Per germline, CDR1 GTSNPN and CDR2 SVGIG (reference sequence). V was clipped by 4 bases and J by 2 bases, with 15 bases between them.

V is TRBV7-9 and J is TRBJ2-1; 7 bases agree with TRBD2. Germline CDR1 and CDR2: SEHNR and FQNEAQ (reference sequence). V dropped 5 bases and J dropped 9; count of bases not matched to a gene: 7. This CDR3 contains 13 residues. Here the CDR3 reads CASSNGRAGEQFF. The CDR3 DNA reads as TGTGCCAGCAGCAATGGGAGGGCCGGTGAGCAGTTCTTC.

J is TRBJ2-5 and V is TRBV19; possible D gene TRBD2, 5 bases. CDR1 is LNHDA, CDR2 SQIVND, per germline (reference sequence). The V gene lost 1 base and the J gene lost 5 bases, with 11 bases spanning the gap. The CDR3 has 14 residues. CDR3 region: CASSIVGRGETQYF. In DNA form, the CDR3 reads TGTGCCAGTAGTATAGTGGGGAGAGGGGAGACCCAGTACTTC.

V gene TRBV7-2 combines with J gene TRBJ2-5; weak D call: TRBD2 (5 bases). The ends were cut back, 1 base at V and 4 bases at J, with 16 bases in the middle. Germline V gives CDR1 SGHTA, CDR2 FQGNSA. The CDR3 spans 16 residues. As DNA, the CDR3 is TGTGCCAGCAGCTTAGGCCCCACTACTAGTGGAGAGACCCAGTACTTC. Its protein is CASSLGPTTSGETQYF.

The table lists this clone with a count of one. The rearrangement links TRBV7-2 to TRBJ2-1; 13 bases map to TRBD2. With V trimmed by 4 bases and J by 1 base, 10 bases remained unmatched. Germline CDR1 is SGHTA and CDR2 is FQGNSA. CDR3 length: 19 amino acids. The CDR3 region is CASSSWTSGRGQSYNEQFF. The CDR3 nucleotides are TGTGCCAGCAGCTCCTGGACTAGCGGGAGAGGGCAATCCTACAATGAGCAGTTCTTC.

This chain uses TRBV6-1 with TRBJ1-1; D uncertain. Germline loops: CDR1 MNHNS, CDR2 SASEGT. Trimming cost V 8 bases and J 6 bases, with 19 bases left between them. This CDR3 has 14 residues. The CDR3 sequence is CASSGTGRMAEAFF. CDR3 nucleotides: TGTGCCAGCTCTGGTACGGGTAGGATGGCTGAAGCTTTCTTT.

This sequence joins TRBV15 and TRBJ2-3; D unresolved. The germline V and J ends were trimmed by 0 bases and 0 bases, with 7 bases remaining between them. The CDR3 runs to 15 residues. Germline assignment: CDR1 LNHNV and CDR2 YYDKDF (reference sequence). The CDR3 is CATSRDSPSTDTQYF. CDR3 sequence (DNA): TGTGCCACCAGCAGAGATTCTCCTAGCACAGATACGCAGTATTTT. Together with reference TRBV15 and TRBJ2-3, the CDR3 gives the full variable domain: DAMVIQNPRYQVTQFGKPVTLSCSQTLNHNVMYWYQQKSSQAPKLLFHYYDKDFNNEADTPDNFQSRRPNTSFCFLDIRSPGLGDTAMYLCATSRDSPSTDTQYFGPGTRLTVL.

CDR3 residues: CASSFGGTDTQYF. CDR3 DNA: TGTGCCAGCAGCTTTGGGGGGACCGATACGCAGTATTTT. J is TRBJ2-3 and V is TRBV7-6; the D gene is possibly TRBD2 (6 bases). The CDR3 runs 13 residues. Germline CDR1 SGHVS, CDR2 FNYEAQ. V was trimmed by 3 bases and J by 6 bases, leaving 10 bases between them.

V and J are TRBV9 and TRBJ2-3; D not resolved. V was cut by 4 bases and J by 2 bases, with 11 bases left in between. Germline V CDR1 and CDR2: SGDLS, YYNGEE. This CDR3 has 14 residues. The CDR3 DNA follows: TGTGCCAGCAGCCCTACCATTTCCACAGATACGCAGTATTTT. This codes for CASSPTISTDTQYF.

CDR3 in DNA: TGTGCCAGCAGCGCCAGCGGCACTAGCGGAAACATTCAGTACTTC. This gives the protein CASSASGTSGNIQYF. V is TRBV9 and J is TRBJ2-4; 8 bases agree with TRBD2. There are 15 residues in the CDR3. V shed 3 bases, J shed 6 bases, and the junction held 8 bases outside the gene matches. Germline CDR1 SGDLS, CDR2 YYNGEE. Supplemented by reference TRBV9 and TRBJ2-4, the full variable domain reads DSGVTQTPKHLITATGQRVTLRCSPRSGDLSVYWYQQSLDQGLQFLIQYYNGEERAKGNILERFSAQQFPDLHSELNLSSLELGDSALYFCASSASGTSGNIQYFGAGTRLSVL.

The V gene is TRBV10-1, the J gene TRBJ2-7, with D possibly matching TRBD1 (6 bases). V gave up 11 bases and J gave up 4 bases, with 18 bases separating them. Germline-derived CDR1 and CDR2 are WNHNN and SYGVQD (reference sequence). The CDR3 runs 13 residues. The CDR3 sequence is CAGQQGMGYEQYF. CDR3 nucleotides: TGCGCCGGCCAGCAGGGGATGGGGTACGAGCAGTACTTC.

The chain joins TRBV4-2 to TRBJ1-5; 9 nucleotides agree with TRBD1. CDR3 length: 16 residues. Germline V CDR1 and CDR2: LGHNA, YNFKEQ. V lost 4 bases and J lost 5; bases outside the gene matches: 9. CDR3 in amino acids: CASSPGPRQGDQPQHF. CDR3 coding DNA: TGTGCCAGCAGCCCAGGTCCCCGACAGGGGGATCAGCCCCAGCATTTT.

The V and J genes are TRBV7-9 and TRBJ2-7; 9 bases agree with TRBD2. V lost 7 bases and J lost 1; bases outside the gene matches: 8. The CDR3 is 15 residues long. The germline CDR1 and CDR2 sequences are SEHNR and FQNEAQ (reference sequence). The CDR3 DNA sequence: TGTGCCAGCATCGGCATGACTAGCGGTTCCTACGAGCAGTACTTC. This encodes CASIGMTSGSYEQYF. The variable domain in full, completed from reference TRBV7-9 and TRBJ2-7, reads DTGVSQNPRHKITKRGQNVTFRCDPISEHNRLYWYRQTLGQGPEFLTYFQNEAQLEKSRLLSDRFSAERPKGSFSTLEIQRTEQGDSAMYLCASIGMTSGSYEQYFGPGTRLTVT.

The rearrangement uses TRBV6-1 and TRBJ2-7; D is unresolved. Germline V gene data show CDR1 as MNHNS and CDR2 as SASEGT. Trimming removed 6 bases at V and 6 bases at J, with 18 bases between. This CDR3 is built from 14 residues. CDR3: CASRVVSSGGEQYF. The CDR3 bases are TGTGCCAGCAGGGTCGTGAGCTCCGGTGGCGAGCAGTACTTC.

In this sample, this clone turned up a few times. This chain links TRBV13 with TRBJ1-2, with no clear D. The germline V gene encodes CDR1 PRHDT and CDR2 FYEKMQ (reference sequence). This CDR3 region has 14 residues. Trimming left V 5 bases short and J 4 bases short, with 14 bases between. Here the CDR3 reads CASSILDRSYGYTF. The CDR3 region has the DNA TGTGCCAGCAGCATACTAGACCGGAGCTATGGCTACACCTTC.